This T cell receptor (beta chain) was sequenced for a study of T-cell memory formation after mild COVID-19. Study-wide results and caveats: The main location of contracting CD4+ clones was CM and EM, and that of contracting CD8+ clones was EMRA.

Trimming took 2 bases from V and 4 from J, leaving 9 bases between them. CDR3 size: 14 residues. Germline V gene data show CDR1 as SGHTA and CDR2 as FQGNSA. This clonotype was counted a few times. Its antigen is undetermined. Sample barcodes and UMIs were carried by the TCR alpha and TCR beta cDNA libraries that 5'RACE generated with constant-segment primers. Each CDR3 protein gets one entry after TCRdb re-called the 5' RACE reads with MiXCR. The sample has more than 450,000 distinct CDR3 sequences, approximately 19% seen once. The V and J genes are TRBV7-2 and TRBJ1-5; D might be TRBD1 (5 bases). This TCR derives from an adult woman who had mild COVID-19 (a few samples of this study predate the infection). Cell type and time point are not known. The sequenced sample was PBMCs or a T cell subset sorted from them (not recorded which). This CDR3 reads CASSLFGGNQPQHF. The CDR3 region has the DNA TGTGCCAGCAGCTTATTCGGGGGTAATCAGCCCCAGCATTTT.